Listed here is a single T cell receptor (beta chain). Authors' data handling: Counts of nucleated cells, estimated from reference gene primer amplification, were obtained. Measured with immunoSEQ multiplex PCR; TCRdb has only the in-frame clones, and not every one. That table is the source of V, J and clone size, and D and trimming were worked out from the DNA. In the table there are 100,000 to 150,000 clones, roughly four fifths of which are singletons. This record comes from a study of blood T cell repertoires in COVID-19. Study background: Acute-phase and convalescent COVID-19 samples originated in the United States, Italy and Spain. Sources were T cells, B-cell-depleted T cells, or PBMCs; the material itself was cDNA or gDNA.

The CDR3 covers 14 residues. Germline V gene lookup returns CDR1 MNHNY and CDR2 SVGAGI (reference sequence). With 0 bases removed from V and 2 bases from J, the gap between germline ends came to 6 bases. Sequences were obtained from peripheral blood. This receptor was obtained from a man aged 55 to 70 with acute or convalescent COVID-19. The chain links TRBV6-6 to TRBJ2-3; D is undetermined. This CDR3 is CASSYSQNTDTQYF. The CDR3 nucleotides read TGTGCCAGCAGTTACTCGCAGAACACAGATACGCAGTATTTT.